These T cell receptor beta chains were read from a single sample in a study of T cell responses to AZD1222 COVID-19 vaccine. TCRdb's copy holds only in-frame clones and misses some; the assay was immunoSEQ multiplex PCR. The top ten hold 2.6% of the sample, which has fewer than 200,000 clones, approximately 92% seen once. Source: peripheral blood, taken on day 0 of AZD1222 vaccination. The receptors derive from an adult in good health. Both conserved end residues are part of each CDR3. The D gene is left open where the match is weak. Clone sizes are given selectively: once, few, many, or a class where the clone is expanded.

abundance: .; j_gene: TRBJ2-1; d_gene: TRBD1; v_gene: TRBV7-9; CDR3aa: CASSFETGGDEQFF; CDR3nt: TGTGCCAGCAGCTTTGAGACAGGGGGCGATGAGCAGTTCTTC
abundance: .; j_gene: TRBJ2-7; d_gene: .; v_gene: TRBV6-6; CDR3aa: CASNGAQNSYEQYF; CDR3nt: TGTGCCAGCAACGGGGCTCAGAACTCCTACGAGCAGTACTTC
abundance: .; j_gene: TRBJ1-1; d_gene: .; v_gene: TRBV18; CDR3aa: CASSLGLYTEAFF; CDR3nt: TGTGCCAGCTCATTGGGCCTATACACTGAAGCTTTCTTT
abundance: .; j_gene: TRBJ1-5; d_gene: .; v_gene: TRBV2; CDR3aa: CASSDRTTGPQHF; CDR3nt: TGTGCCAGCAGTGACAGGACTACAGGTCCCCAGCATTTT
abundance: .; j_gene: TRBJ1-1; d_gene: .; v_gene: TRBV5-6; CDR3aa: CASSLGRPNTEAFF; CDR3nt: TGTGCCAGCAGCTTGGGACGCCCGAACACTGAAGCTTTCTTT
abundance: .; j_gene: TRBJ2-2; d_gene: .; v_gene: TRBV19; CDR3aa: CASKGGRTNTGELFF; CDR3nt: TGTGCCAGTAAAGGCGGCAGGACTAACACCGGGGAGCTGTTTTTT
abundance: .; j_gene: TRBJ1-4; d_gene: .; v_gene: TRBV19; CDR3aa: CASSMRSADLKEKLFF; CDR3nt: TGTGCCAGTAGTATGAGGTCGGCAGACCTCAAGGAAAAACTGTTTTTT
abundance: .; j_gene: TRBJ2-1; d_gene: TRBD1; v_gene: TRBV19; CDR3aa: CASSVTGGERNEQFF; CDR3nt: TGTGCCAGTAGTGTGACAGGGGGCGAACGCAATGAGCAGTTCTTC
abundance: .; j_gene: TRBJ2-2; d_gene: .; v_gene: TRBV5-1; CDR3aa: CASSLQSDPGELFF; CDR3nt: TGCGCCAGCAGCTTGCAGTCGGATCCCGGGGAGCTGTTTTTT
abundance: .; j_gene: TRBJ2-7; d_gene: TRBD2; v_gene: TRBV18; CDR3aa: CASSPNLAGGPLHYEQYF; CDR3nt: TGTGCCAGCTCACCAAACCTAGCGGGAGGGCCATTACACTACGAGCAGTACTTC
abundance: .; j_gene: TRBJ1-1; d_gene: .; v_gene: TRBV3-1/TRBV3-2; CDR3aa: CASSPTGPLEAFF; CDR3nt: TGTGCCAGCAGCCCGACGGGACCTCTTGAAGCTTTCTTT
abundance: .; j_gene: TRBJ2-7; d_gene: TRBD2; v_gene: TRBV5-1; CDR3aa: CASSLLPPASGSYEQYF; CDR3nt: TGCGCCAGCAGCCTCCTCCCCCCCGCTAGCGGGTCCTACGAGCAGTACTTC
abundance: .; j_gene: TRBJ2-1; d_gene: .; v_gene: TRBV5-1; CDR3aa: CASSLEGHPPGFF; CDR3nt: TGCGCCAGCAGCTTGGAGGGTCACCCACCTGGGTTCTTC
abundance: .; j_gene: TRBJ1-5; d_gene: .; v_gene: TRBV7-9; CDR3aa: CASSDAGGGYSNQPQHF; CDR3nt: TGTGCCAGCAGCGACGCGGGTGGAGGGTATAGCAATCAGCCCCAGCATTTT
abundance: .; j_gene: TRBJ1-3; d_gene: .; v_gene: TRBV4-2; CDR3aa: CASSQEIHRNTIYF; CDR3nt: TGTGCCAGCAGCCAAGAGATTCATAGGAACACCATATATTTT
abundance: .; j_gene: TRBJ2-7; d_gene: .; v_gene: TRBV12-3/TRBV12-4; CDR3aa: CASSAGAYEQYF; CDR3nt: TGTGCCAGCAGCGCCGGCGCCTACGAGCAGTACTTC
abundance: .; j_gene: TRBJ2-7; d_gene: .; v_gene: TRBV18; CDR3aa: CASSPGPTERGEQYF; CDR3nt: TGTGCCAGCTCACCGGGCCCTACTGAACGGGGGGAGCAGTACTTC
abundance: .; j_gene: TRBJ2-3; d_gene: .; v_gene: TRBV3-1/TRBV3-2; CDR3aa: CASSPRAGYLTDTQYF; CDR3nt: TGTGCCAGCAGCCCCCGGGCCGGCTACCTCACAGATACGCAGTATTTT
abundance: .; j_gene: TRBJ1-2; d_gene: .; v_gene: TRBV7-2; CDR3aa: CASSLKGPQGWGYTF; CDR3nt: TGTGCCAGCAGCTTAAAGGGACCACAGGGATGGGGCTACACCTTC
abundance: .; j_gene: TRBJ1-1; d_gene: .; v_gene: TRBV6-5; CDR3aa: CASRSRGLDTEAFF; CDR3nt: TGTGCCAGCAGAAGTCGAGGGTTGGACACTGAAGCTTTCTTT
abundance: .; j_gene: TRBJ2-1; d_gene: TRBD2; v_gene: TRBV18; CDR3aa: CASSPLAGVENEQFF; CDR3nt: TGTGCCAGCTCACCACTAGCGGGAGTGGAAAATGAGCAGTTCTTC
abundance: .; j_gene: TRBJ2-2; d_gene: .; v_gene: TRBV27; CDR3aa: CASSPQVRRGELFF; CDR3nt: TGTGCCAGCAGTCCCCAGGTTCGACGCGGGGAGCTGTTTTTT
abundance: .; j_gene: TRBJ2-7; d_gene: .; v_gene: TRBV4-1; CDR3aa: CASSQGRLAYEQYF; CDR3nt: TGCGCCAGCAGCCAGGGCAGGCTAGCCTACGAGCAGTACTTC
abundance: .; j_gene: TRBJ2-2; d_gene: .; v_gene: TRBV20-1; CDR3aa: CSASLGRYTGELFF; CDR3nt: TGCAGTGCTAGTCTAGGCAGATACACCGGGGAGCTGTTTTTT
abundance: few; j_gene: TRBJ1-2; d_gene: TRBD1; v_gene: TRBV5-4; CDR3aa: CASSLRGLEYGYTF; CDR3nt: TGTGCCAGCAGCTTAAGGGGGCTGGAGTATGGCTACACCTTC
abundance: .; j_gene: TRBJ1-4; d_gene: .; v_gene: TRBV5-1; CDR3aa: CASSPRGVPREKLFF; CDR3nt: TGCGCCAGCAGCCCCCGGGGGGTGCCTAGGGAAAAACTGTTTTTT
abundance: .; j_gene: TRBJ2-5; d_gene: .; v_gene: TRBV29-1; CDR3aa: CSVEASPETQYF; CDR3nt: TGCAGCGTTGAGGCTAGCCCGGAGACCCAGTACTTC
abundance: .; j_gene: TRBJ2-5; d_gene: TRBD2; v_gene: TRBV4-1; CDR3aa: CASSLTSAEETQYF; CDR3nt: TGCGCCAGCAGCCTAACTAGCGCCGAAGAGACCCAGTACTTC
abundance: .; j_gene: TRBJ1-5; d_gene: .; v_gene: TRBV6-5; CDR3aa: CAGREYSNQPQHF; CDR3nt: TGTGCCGGCAGGGAGTATAGCAATCAGCCCCAGCATTTT
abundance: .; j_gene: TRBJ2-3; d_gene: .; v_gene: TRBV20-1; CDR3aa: CSVPKGDTQYF; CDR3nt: TGCAGTGTCCCAAAGGGAGATACGCAGTATTTT
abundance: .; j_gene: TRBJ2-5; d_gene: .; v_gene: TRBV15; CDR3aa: CATSLNGGTYQETQYF; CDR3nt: TGTGCCACCAGCCTTAACGGGGGAACGTACCAAGAGACCCAGTACTTC
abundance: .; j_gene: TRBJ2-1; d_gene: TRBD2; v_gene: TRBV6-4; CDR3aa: CASSKEAGFYNEQFF; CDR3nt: TGTGCCAGCAGTAAGGAAGCGGGATTTTACAATGAGCAGTTCTTC
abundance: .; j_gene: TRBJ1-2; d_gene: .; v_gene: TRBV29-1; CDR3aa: CSALDSYYGYTF; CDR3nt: TGCAGCGCCTTGGACAGCTACTATGGCTACACCTTC
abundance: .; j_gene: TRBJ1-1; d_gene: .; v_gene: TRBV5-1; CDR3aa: CASRVGTEAFF; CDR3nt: TGCGCCAGCAGGGTGGGTACTGAAGCTTTCTTT
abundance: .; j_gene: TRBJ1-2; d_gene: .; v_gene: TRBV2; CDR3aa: CASSESGSYGYTF; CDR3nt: TGTGCCAGCAGTGAATCGGGGAGCTATGGCTACACCTTC
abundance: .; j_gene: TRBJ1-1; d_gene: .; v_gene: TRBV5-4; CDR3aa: CASSSPRGYPEAFF; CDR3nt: TGTGCCAGCAGCTCCCCTCGGGGCTATCCCGAAGCTTTCTTT
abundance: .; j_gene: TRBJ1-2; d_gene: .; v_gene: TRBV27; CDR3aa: CASSMDENYGYTF; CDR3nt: TGTGCCAGCAGTATGGACGAAAACTATGGCTACACCTTC
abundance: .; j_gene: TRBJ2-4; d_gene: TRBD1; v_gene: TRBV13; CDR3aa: CASSPTGDAKNIQYF; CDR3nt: TGTGCCAGCAGCCCCACAGGGGATGCCAAAAACATTCAGTACTTC
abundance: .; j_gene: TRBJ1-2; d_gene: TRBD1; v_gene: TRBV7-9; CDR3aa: CASSLSGTGDGYTF; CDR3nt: TGTGCCAGCAGCTTATCCGGGACAGGGGATGGCTACACCTTC
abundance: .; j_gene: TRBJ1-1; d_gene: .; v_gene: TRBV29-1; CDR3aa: CSVHPTDTEAFF; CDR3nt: TGCAGCGTTCACCCGACAGATACTGAAGCTTTCTTT
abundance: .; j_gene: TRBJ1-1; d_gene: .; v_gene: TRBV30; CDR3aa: CAWSARLVSDTEAFF; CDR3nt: TGTGCCTGGAGTGCCCGACTCGTATCGGACACTGAAGCTTTCTTT
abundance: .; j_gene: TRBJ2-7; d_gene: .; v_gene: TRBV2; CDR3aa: CASSEGLLGDEQYF; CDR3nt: TGTGCCAGCAGTGAAGGACTTTTAGGGGACGAGCAGTACTTC
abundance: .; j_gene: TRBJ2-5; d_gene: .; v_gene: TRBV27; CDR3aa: CASSLSRGRRSNQETQYF; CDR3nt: TGTGCCAGCAGTTTATCCCGAGGGCGGCGATCAAACCAAGAGACCCAGTACTTC
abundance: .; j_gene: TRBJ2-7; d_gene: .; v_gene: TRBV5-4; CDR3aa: CASSSADTPYEQYF; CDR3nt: TGTGCCAGCAGTTCGGCCGATACTCCCTACGAGCAGTACTTC
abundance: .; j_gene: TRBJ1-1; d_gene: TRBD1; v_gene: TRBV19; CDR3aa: CASSGAGGADTEAFF; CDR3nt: TGTGCCAGTAGTGGGGCAGGGGGCGCGGACACTGAAGCTTTCTTT
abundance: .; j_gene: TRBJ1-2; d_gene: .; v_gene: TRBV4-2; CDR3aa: CASSPVGDFYGYTF; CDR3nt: TGTGCCAGCAGCCCCGTAGGGGATTTCTATGGCTACACCTTC
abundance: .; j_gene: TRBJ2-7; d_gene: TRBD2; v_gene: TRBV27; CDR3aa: CASSLTREGYEQYF; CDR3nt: TGTGCCAGCAGTTTAACGCGGGAGGGCTACGAGCAGTACTTC
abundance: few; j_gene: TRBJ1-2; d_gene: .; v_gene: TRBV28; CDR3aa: CASGGGYTF; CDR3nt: TGTGCTAGTGGCGGTGGCTACACCTTC
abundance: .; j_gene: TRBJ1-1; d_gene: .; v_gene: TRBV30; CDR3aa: CAWSAEPSAEAFF; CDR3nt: TGTGCCTGGAGTGCGGAGCCGAGCGCTGAAGCTTTCTTT
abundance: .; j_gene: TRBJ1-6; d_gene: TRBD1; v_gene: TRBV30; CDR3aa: CAWSPRGPYYNSPLHF; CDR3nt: TGTGCCTGGAGCCCGAGGGGGCCATACTATAATTCACCCCTCCACTTT
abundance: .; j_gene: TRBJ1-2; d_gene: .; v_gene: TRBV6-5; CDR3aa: CASTPSGTNYGYTF; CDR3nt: TGTGCCAGCACTCCATCAGGGACCAACTATGGCTACACCTTC
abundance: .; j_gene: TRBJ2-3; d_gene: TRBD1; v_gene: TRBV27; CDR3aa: CASRTGWADTQYF; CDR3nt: TGTGCCAGCAGGACAGGGTGGGCAGATACGCAGTATTTT
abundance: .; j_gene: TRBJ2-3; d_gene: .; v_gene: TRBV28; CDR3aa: CASSSPYSIASTDTQYF; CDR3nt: TGTGCCAGCAGTTCCCCTTACTCTATCGCTAGCACAGATACGCAGTATTTT